Included here is one T cell receptor (beta chain) sequence, with context. Method: immunoSEQ multiplex PCR; TCRdb's copy keeps in-frame clones and lacks some. The table records about 120,000 clones, 75% to 90% of them present only once. V was shortened by 5 bases and J by 6 bases, with 16 bases between the two germline ends. This CDR3 contains 15 residues. Germline loops: CDR1 SGHVS, CDR2 FNYEAQ. This entry comes from a study of control samples from healthy donors and cancer patients. What was sequenced was PBMCs. This sequence originates from a woman in her fifties or sixties with colorectal cancer. The V and J genes are TRBV7-6 and TRBJ2-2; possibly TRBD1 or TRBD2 for D (5 bases each). CDR3 loop: CASSQGAGTPGELFF. CDR3 sequence (DNA): TGTGCCAGCAGCCAAGGGGCCGGGACCCCCGGGGAGCTGTTTTTT.